These T cell receptor beta chains were read from a single sample in a study of regulatory T cells in long-lasting Graves disease. TCRdb itself ran the multiplex PCR reads through MiXCR, one entry per CDR3 protein. This table has 350,000 to 450,000 distinct CDR3 sequences, under 15% appearing once. The same data also went into a second study, on T cells in Graves' hyperthyroidism and ophthalmopathy.

The material was peripheral blood mononuclear cells (PBMCs), obtained at new diagnosis, from a patient treated with antithyroid drugs. The source is a woman in her 30s with Graves disease. Each CDR3 is given with its conserved first and last residue. A D gene is named only where the DNA matches it firmly. Only part of the rows carry a size: once, few, many, or a class if the clone is expanded.

TRBJ1-1 TRBV20-1 many TRBD1 TGCAGTGCTAGACGGGGGACAGGGAACACTGAAGCTTTCTTT CSARRGTGNTEAFF
TRBJ2-7 TRBV4-1 . TRBD2 TGCGCCAGCAGCCAATTACCGGGACTAGCGAACGAGCAGTACTTC CASSQLPGLANEQYF
TRBJ2-7 TRBV4-1 . . TGCGCCAGCAGCCATTCTGACACAAACTACGAGCAGTACTTC CASSHSDTNYEQYF
TRBJ2-3 TRBV5-1 many . TGCGCCAGCAGCCCGAGACTGAGCACAGATACGCAGTATTTT CASSPRLSTDTQYF
TRBJ2-7 TRBV20-1 many TRBD2 TGCAGTGCGCCTCCAGCGGGAGGCTACGAGCAGTACTTC CSAPPAGGYEQYF
TRBJ2-1 TRBV6-2/TRBV6-3 few TRBD1 TGTGCCAGCAGTTACTCCGGGACAGGGATAGGCAATGAGCAGTTCTTC CASSYSGTGIGNEQFF
TRBJ2-5 TRBV11-2 many . TGTGCCAGCTCACTTAAACGGGAGACCCAGTACTTC CASSLKRETQYF
TRBJ2-2 TRBV19 . TRBD2 TGTGCCAGTAGTATGTTGGCGGGAGCAGCCGGGGAGCTGTTTTTT CASSMLAGAAGELFF
TRBJ2-7 TRBV20-1 . . TGCAGTGCTCGACAGGGAGGCTACGAGCAGTACTTC CSARQGGYEQYF
TRBJ2-1 TRBV7-3 few . TGTGCCAGCAGCTTAATTTCTGGGAATGAGCAGTTCTTC CASSLISGNEQFF
TRBJ1-3 TRBV7-2 few . TGTGCCAGCAGCTTATACGGGGGTTTCTTGGGAAACACCATATATTTT CASSLYGGFLGNTIYF
TRBJ1-5 TRBV6-2/TRBV6-3 . . TGTGCCAGCATGGGAAGGAATAGCAATCAGCCCCAGCATTTT CASMGRNSNQPQHF
TRBJ1-6 TRBV15 . . TGTGCCACCAGCAGAGCAAAGGGCCGTTCCTCACCCCTCCACTTT CATSRAKGRSSPLHF
TRBJ2-1 TRBV19 many . TGTGCCAGTACCTCCGGGACCCTCATTGTCAATGAGCAGTTCTTC CASTSGTLIVNEQFF
TRBJ2-1 TRBV3-1 many . TGTGCCAGCAGCGGCCAGCCCCCCTCGTCCCCAAATGAGCAGTTCTTC CASSGQPPSSPNEQFF
TRBJ2-7 TRBV29-1 many TRBD1 TGCAGCGTGGAGACAGGGGGCAAATACGAGCAGTACTTC CSVETGGKYEQYF
TRBJ2-7 TRBV12-3/TRBV12-4 many TRBD2 TGTGCCAGCACCTCGCGTAGCGGGAGTAGGTACGAGCAGTACTTC CASTSRSGSRYEQYF
TRBJ2-7 TRBV11-3 . . TGTGCCAGCAGCTGGGGGAACACCTACGAGCAGTACTTC CASSWGNTYEQYF
TRBJ2-2 TRBV24-1 few . TGTGCCACCAGTGATTTGCGATTGGACACCGGGGAGCTGTTTTTT CATSDLRLDTGELFF
TRBJ2-3 TRBV7-9 many . TGTGCCAGCAGCTTAGTCCGGGACACAGAGTCTAGCACAGATACGCAGTATTTT CASSLVRDTESSTDTQYF
TRBJ2-7 TRBV7-9 many TRBD2 TGTGCCAGCAGCCCCGGGACTAGGGGCTACGAGCAGTACTTC CASSPGTRGYEQYF
TRBJ1-1 TRBV6-2/TRBV6-3 few TRBD1 TGTGCCAGCAGTTTGGACAGGGTTAAGACTGAAGCTTTCTTT CASSLDRVKTEAFF
TRBJ2-7 TRBV11-2 many . TGTGCCAGCAGCTTAGATAAAGGGGAGAGATACGAGCAGTACTTC CASSLDKGERYEQYF
TRBJ2-5 TRBV11-2 . . TGTGCCAGCAGCTCAGATCTTAGTCCCCCCCGACAGCAGCAAGAGACCCAGTACTTC CASSSDLSPPRQQQETQYF
TRBJ1-2 TRBV9 . . TGTGCCGGGCCAGGGATAACTTGGGGCTACACCTTC CAGPGITWGYTF
TRBJ2-7 TRBV7-9 many TRBD1 TGTGCCAGCAGCCAATGGACAGGGGATGGTAACGAGCAGTACTTC CASSQWTGDGNEQYF
TRBJ1-6 TRBV2 many . TGTGCCAGCAGTGAAGCGGGCAGGGGAGGACCGAATTCACCCCTCCACTTT CASSEAGRGGPNSPLHF
TRBJ1-5 TRBV12-3/TRBV12-4 . . TGTGCCAGCAGTTTGATCGAAGATCAGCCCCAGCATTTT CASSLIEDQPQHF
TRBJ1-1 TRBV28 many . TGTGCCAGCAGTTTATTGGTGGGGGCGATCACTGAAGCTTTCTTT CASSLLVGAITEAFF
TRBJ2-5 TRBV7-3 many . TGTGCCAGCAGCCTAACCGGAGCTATCGGAGAGACCCAGTACTTC CASSLTGAIGETQYF
TRBJ2-1 TRBV11-2 many . TGTGCCAGCAGCTTGGCCCCGGGCAGCGAGCAGTTCTTC CASSLAPGSEQFF
TRBJ1-5 TRBV28 many . TGTGCCAGCAGGGAGTGGGGCAATCAGCCCCAGCATTTT CASREWGNQPQHF
TRBJ2-2 TRBV6-4 . . TGTGCCAGCAGCCCCGGGGCCTCCACCGGGGAGCTGTTTTTT CASSPGASTGELFF
TRBJ1-5 TRBV19 . . TGTGCCAGTAGTATTGAGGCAGGGCCTCAGCCCCAGCATTTT CASSIEAGPQPQHF
TRBJ2-5 TRBV11-2 many TRBD2 TGTGCCAGCAGCTTGACTAGCCGGCTCTTGGGGGAACAAGAGACCCAGTACTTC CASSLTSRLLGEQETQYF
TRBJ2-2 TRBV12-3/TRBV12-4 many . TGTGCCAGCAGTCTCGGACTATCCACCGGGGAGCTGTTTTTT CASSLGLSTGELFF
TRBJ2-7 TRBV18 . . TGTGCCAGCTCACCATTTAGCAGGCCGTCCTACGAGCAGTACTTC CASSPFSRPSYEQYF
TRBJ1-1 TRBV5-6 few TRBD1 TGTGCCAGCAGTACTGCAGGGGGAGGGAATACGGCTTTCTTT CASSTAGGGNTAFF
TRBJ1-2 TRBV19 few TRBD1 TGTGCCAGTAGTATCACCGGGACAGGGGCGGATGGCTACACCTTC CASSITGTGADGYTF
TRBJ2-3 TRBV29-1 few . TGCAGCGTTTACGGAGGTACGCAGTATTTT CSVYGGTQYF
TRBJ2-3 TRBV29-1 many TRBD1 TGCAGCGTTGAGTTGGGACAGAGCACAGATACGCAGTATTTT CSVELGQSTDTQYF
TRBJ2-3 TRBV28 many . TGTGCCAGCAGTTTCCCCGGGACGGGGTCAGATACGCAGTATTTT CASSFPGTGSDTQYF
TRBJ2-1 TRBV20-1 few . TGCAGTGCTTTTAAACCGGGGGACTGCAATGAGCAGTTCTTC CSAFKPGDCNEQFF
TRBJ1-2 TRBV20-1 many TRBD1 TGCAGTGCTAGAGATGGGGACAGGGGCTATGGCTACACCTTC CSARDGDRGYGYTF
TRBJ2-3 TRBV12-3/TRBV12-4 many . TGTGCCAGCCACCTGGGGACGACAGATACGCAGTATTTT CASHLGTTDTQYF
TRBJ2-7 TRBV11-2 many TRBD2 TGTGCCAGCAGCTTAGATGGACTAGCAGGGGAGCAGTACTTC CASSLDGLAGEQYF
TRBJ1-1 TRBV28 . TRBD1 TGTGCCAGCAGTGACCTACAGGGGGCACTCATGAACACTGAAGCTTTCTTT CASSDLQGALMNTEAFF
TRBJ2-5 TRBV7-9 few . TGTGCCAGCAGCTACCCGGACAGCACGGAGACCCAGTACTTC CASSYPDSTETQYF
TRBJ2-2 TRBV20-1 . TRBD2 TGCAGTGCTAGCCAGACTAGCGGGAACACCGGGGAGCTGTTTTTT CSASQTSGNTGELFF
TRBJ2-1 TRBV11-2 . . TGTGCCGGCAGCTTAACTAATGAGCAGTTCTTT CAGSLTNEQFF
TRBJ2-7 TRBV7-9 many . TGTGCCAGCAGCGTTAACAGGGTCTGGAGCTCCTACGAGCAGTACTTC CASSVNRVWSSYEQYF
TRBJ2-7 TRBV2 many . TGTGCCAGCGTGGAAGTGGGTACCTACGAGCAGTACTTC CASVEVGTYEQYF
TRBJ1-1 TRBV5-1 . TRBD1 TGCGCCAGTCAGACAGGGCCCCGGGACACTGAAGCTTTCTTT CASQTGPRDTEAFF
TRBJ1-2 TRBV5-1 many . TGCGCCAGCAGCTTGTTACAGGGCGAGGGCTACACCTTC CASSLLQGEGYTF
TRBJ2-7 TRBV2 few TRBD2 TGTGCCAGCAGCCCGGGACTAGCGGAGCCCGAGCAGTACTTC CASSPGLAEPEQYF
TRBJ2-7 TRBV6-5 . TRBD1 TGTGCCAGCAGTTACTCGGGGGTGACAGGGGGCTCCTACGAGCAGTACTTC CASSYSGVTGGSYEQYF
TRBJ1-1 TRBV6-2/TRBV6-3 many . TGTGCCAGTCGAGTCGAGACGGACCGTGAAGCTTTCTTT CASRVETDREAFF
TRBJ2-2 TRBV12-3/TRBV12-4 . TRBD1 TGTGCCAGCAGTCCGGGACAGGCTACGATAGCCGGGGAGCTGTTTTTT CASSPGQATIAGELFF
TRBJ2-5 TRBV7-2 many TRBD2 TGTGCCAGCAGCTTAGGGACTAGCGGGATTCGGGTACAAGAGACCCAGTACTTC CASSLGTSGIRVQETQYF
TRBJ2-6 TRBV4-1 . . TGCGCCAGCAGCCAAGACTTGCGGCGATACAGTAGCTCTGGGGCCAACGTCCTGACTTTC CASSQDLRRYSSSGANVLTF